This TCR beta chain was found in a study of Graves' ophthalmopathy and Graves' hyperthyroidism (dated by TCRdb to 2016 to 2019). The study in broad terms: Hyperthyroidism was defined as stable when no progression to ophthalmopathy occurred within 18 months of follow-up. T-cell repertoires of thyroid tissue and blood were compared in more than five hyperthyroidism patients. The study used TCR beta repertoire signatures to distinguish Graves' ophthalmopathy from Graves' hyperthyroidism and to predict progression to ophthalmopathy. In total, 120 to 150 blood samples were TCR-sequenced: approximately 42 ophthalmopathy, 80 or so hyperthyroidism and some 17 hyperthyroidism-to-ophthalmopathy patients. An independent validation cohort was composed of around 19 hyperthyroidism patients and roughly 16 patients who later progressed from hyperthyroidism to ophthalmopathy. To explore V-J signatures distinguishing ophthalmopathy from hyperthyroidism, a discovery set of about a hundred patients (roughly 44 ophthalmopathy, roughly 55 stable hyperthyroidism) was enrolled. Once sampling was done, hyperthyroidism patients were given methimazole at a starting dose of 30 mg daily, while ophthalmopathy patients were given high-dose intravenous methylprednisolone. Points the paper makes about the study in general: Most expanded thyroid clonotypes with frequency above 0.001 were also detected in blood, suggesting blood repertoires may reflect the thyroid immune response. In validation, the model predicted ophthalmopathy progression with roughly 68% sensitivity and approximately 72% specificity; 12 predicted patients were CT-confirmed with GO in a median of approximately 6.5 months. No statistical method was used to predetermine the sample size, and group allocation was not hidden from the investigators. The 13-signature model separated ophthalmopathy from stable hyperthyroidism with around 90% sensitivity and roughly 84% specificity in cross-validation, and 80%/75% in the test set.

A note on this clonotype: Its antigen is unknown. No per-base quality is available; no much larger clone lies one base away.

Hyperthyroidism patients were newly diagnosed, with disease duration under 2 months, and aged 18 to 65 years. Patients with other autoimmune diseases, uncontrolled infections, pregnancy or lactation were excluded from the study. Diagnosis was based on clinical symptoms, serum thyroxine, TRAb, thyroid ultrasound and orbital computed tomography. Total RNA was extracted with Trizol reagent and quality-checked on an Agilent 2100 Bioanalyzer. For repertoire sequencing, the TCR beta CDR3 regions were amplified from RNA transcripts. The first round was an RT-PCR using HTBI primers with the Qiagen OneStep RT-PCR kit, and this first round was followed by a second-round multiplex PCR, then size selection and purification. Sequencing of the libraries was carried out on an Illumina HiSeq2000 in paired-end mode with 100 bp reads. As for how the authors treated the data: SOAPnuke was used for read processing, and reads with adapters, uncalled bases, a mean Phred below 15, or no exact constant-primer or identifier match were discarded. COPE v1.2.5 was used to merge high-quality paired reads. Clonotypes were defined as unique nucleotide sequences and were aligned to IMGT TRB V, D and J references using MiTCR v1.1. Only V-J combinations with frequency above 0.0001 were analysed, covering around 99% of repertoires. For each V-J combination, a TCR clonal expansion and chaos score was defined as the ratio of F50 clonal expansion to chaos observed in the TCRdist matrix. Features were reduced by Welch's t-statistics and random forest to approximately 13 V-J combinations, which fed a naive Bayes classifier. Thyroid-blood repertoire similarity was quantified with the Morisita-Horn index. The public sequencing data were trimmed at Q25 with fastp and processed into clonotypes with MiXCR by TCRdb, which kept only in-frame beta chains. Under each unique CDR3 protein, matching rows form one entry showing the most common genes and DNA. The V and J calls shown here were made by TCRdb, not taken from the authors' results. The sample table shows over a million distinct CDR3 sequences, and less than 45% are seen once. Approximately 12% of the sample rests with the top ten.

Cut back by 6 bases and 5 bases, the V and J ends lie 13 bases apart. From the cysteine up to the phenylalanine, the CDR3 has a length of 14 residues. The kept DNA is CDR3 alone, 42 bases in frame from the first base. Looking up the germline V gene (reference sequence) yields CDR1 LNHDA and CDR2 SQIVND. The specimen sequenced was peripheral blood or thyroid tissue (not recorded which). In this chain, TRBV19 is recombined with TRBJ2-2, with no D gene named confidently. This TCR came from an adult man with Graves' hyperthyroidism. The CDR3 corresponds to CASSVLLSTGELFF. The DNA sequence reads TGTGCCAGTAGCGTGCTTCTGAGTACCGGGGAGCTGTTTTTT.